Each of the 30 T cell receptor beta chains below was sequenced from the same sample in a study of response to subunit inactivated influenza vaccine. TCRdb reprocessed the RT-PCR reads via MiXCR and lists one record per CDR3 protein. The sample shows 860,000 or so distinct CDR3 sequences, less than 25% of them seen only once. Material: PBMCs from blood, obtained 5 days after vaccination. All receptors come from a man aged 50 to 59 who received an inactivated influenza vaccine.

This clonotype was seen a few times. The V and J genes are TRBV10-3 and TRBJ1-1; a weak D match, TRBD1 (5 bases). V shed 4 bases and J shed 0 bases, with 9 bases lying between them. This CDR3 contains 14 residues. The germline gives CDR1 ENHRY, CDR2 SYGVKD. CDR3 protein: CAISAGTVNTEAFF. In nucleotides, the CDR3 is TGTGCCATCAGTGCGGGGACGGTGAACACTGAAGCTTTCTTT.

The chain recombines TRBV5-1 with TRBJ2-1; the D call may be TRBD1 or TRBD2 (7 bases each). Germline-derived CDR1 and CDR2 are SGHRS and YFSETQ. V lost 0 bases to trimming and J lost 0 bases, with 16 bases between them. The CDR3 covers 18 residues. DNA for the CDR3: TGCGCCAGCAGCTTGGAACGGTCAGGGGGGGCCTCCTACAATGAGCAGTTCTTC. Translated, it gives CASSLERSGGASYNEQFF.

This clonotype was observed many times. The chain is built from TRBV7-8 and TRBJ2-7, with a tentative D call TRBD2 (6 bases). Germline-derived CDR1 and CDR2 are SGHVS and FQNEAQ. Trimming left V 5 bases short and J 3 bases short, with 11 bases between. The CDR3 totals 13 residues. The CDR3 here is CASSAGPLYEQYF. CDR3 nucleotide sequence: TGTGCCAGCAGCGCGGGACCTCTCTACGAGCAGTACTTC.

The rearrangement uses TRBV20-1 and TRBJ2-2, with D hard to call. CDR3 length: 15 residues. The V and J ends lost 4 bases and 0 bases respectively, with 12 bases between them. In germline, CDR1 is DFQATT, CDR2 SNEGSKA (reference sequence). The CDR3 loop reads CSAIGGASNTGELFF. CDR3 nucleotide sequence: TGCAGTGCTATCGGCGGAGCCTCGAACACCGGGGAGCTGTTTTTT.

This clonotype was detected only a few times. This chain connects TRBV4-3 to TRBJ1-4; D perhaps matches TRBD1 (5 bases). Germline V gene sequence: CDR1 LGHNA, CDR2 YSLEER. V lost 1 base to trimming and J lost 0 bases, with 9 bases between them. This CDR3 spans 16 amino acids. The CDR3 region has the DNA TGCGCCAGCAGCCAAGCCACAGGAGCAACTAATGAAAAACTGTTTTTT. It is translated as CASSQATGATNEKLFF.

The V call is TRBV11-2, the J call TRBJ1-1; no clear D. Deletions cut 2 bases from V and 7 bases from J, with 11 bases between. Germline CDR1 and CDR2: SGHAT and FQNNGV. The CDR3 extends over 13 amino acids. The CDR3 region is CASSLTEVNEAFF. The CDR3 coding sequence is TGTGCCAGCAGCTTAACTGAGGTCAATGAAGCTTTCTTT.

The rearrangement uses TRBV27 and TRBJ2-7; D is ambiguous. Germline V gives CDR1 MNHEY, CDR2 SMNVEV (reference sequence). V was cut by 5 bases and J by 5 bases, with 10 bases left in between. The CDR3 spans 12 residues. CDR3 in amino acids: CASSPRRDEQYF. The CDR3 region has the DNA TGTGCCAGCAGTCCCCGACGGGACGAGCAGTACTTC.

This clonotype came up a few times. J is TRBJ2-1 and V is TRBV12-3 or TRBV12-4, with D uncertain. CDR3 size: 16 residues. Trimming took off 5 bases at V and 6 bases at J, with 20 bases between the two ends. CDR3 sequence: CASSTAIKTLSNEQFF. The CDR3 nucleotides read TGTGCCAGCAGTACCGCAATTAAGACCCTATCCAATGAGCAGTTCTTC.

In its sample, this clonotype was seen many times. The genes are TRBV28 and TRBJ2-1; 7 bases line up with TRBD1. Trimming cost V 5 bases and J 3 bases; bases outside gene matches: 7. CDR1 MDHEN and CDR2 SYDVKM come from the germline V gene. The CDR3 is 15 amino acids. The chain's CDR3 is CASSPSTGYYNEQFF. For the CDR3, the DNA is TGTGCCAGCAGTCCATCGACAGGGTACTACAATGAGCAGTTCTTC.

This clonotype has a count of ten or more. This chain connects TRBV7-9 to TRBJ2-3; unclear D gene. The CDR3 length is 15 residues. The germline V gene encodes CDR1 SEHNR and CDR2 FQNEAQ (reference sequence). V was trimmed by 0 bases and J by 2 bases, leaving 9 bases between them. The CDR3 region is CASSLASGYTDTQYF. Here the CDR3 DNA reads TGTGCCAGCAGCTTAGCGTCAGGCTACACAGATACGCAGTATTTT.

In DNA form, the CDR3 reads TGCAGCGTTGAGCAGTCCGAAAACATTCAGTACTTC. This translates into CSVEQSENIQYF. The chain carries TRBV29-1 and TRBJ2-4; no clear D gene. Trimming pared 3 bases from V and 5 bases from J, leaving 8 bases between. Germline CDR1 is SQVTM and CDR2 is ANQGSEA. This CDR3 spans 12 amino acids. The full variable domain, completed using reference TRBV29-1 and TRBJ2-4, is SAVISQKPSRDICQRGTSLTIQCQVDSQVTMMFWYRQQPGQSLTLIATANQGSEATYESGFVIDKFPISRPNLTFSTLTVSNMSPEDSSIYLCSVEQSENIQYFGAGTRLSVL.

The chain links TRBV3-1 to TRBJ1-2; the D gene is possibly TRBD1 (5 bases). With 0 bases removed from V and 4 bases from J, the gap between germline ends came to 9 bases. The CDR3 runs 14 residues. CDR1 and CDR2 from the germline V gene are LGHDT and YNNKEL (reference sequence). The CDR3 here is CASSQEPGSYGYTF. The CDR3 bases are TGTGCCAGCAGCCAAGAACCAGGGTCCTATGGCTACACCTTC.

The chain employs TRBV12-3 or TRBV12-4 and TRBJ2-3, with 8 bases fitting TRBD2. V was pared by 5 bases and J by 5 bases, with 6 bases of the junction left unmatched. The CDR3 covers 14 residues. CDR3 residues: CASSLREGQDTQYF. CDR3 coding DNA: TGTGCCAGCAGTCTCCGGGAGGGCCAAGATACGCAGTATTTT.

DNA for the CDR3: TGCGCCAGCAGCTTCAGGTCCCCCGGCGAGCAGTACTTC. Its protein product is CASSFRSPGEQYF. V usage is TRBV5-1 and J usage is TRBJ2-7; D not resolved. The V end was cut by 2 bases, the J end by 6 bases, with 12 bases between. Per the germline V gene, CDR1 is SGHRS and CDR2 is YFSETQ. CDR3 length: 13 amino acids.

This clonotype was seen only a few times. The chain links TRBV10-3 to TRBJ2-5, with TRBD1 matching 9 bases. J gave up 5 bases and V 6 bases, and 13 bases lay outside the gene matches. The CDR3 length is 16 residues. Germline V lookup: CDR1 ENHRY, CDR2 SYGVKD. Written as DNA, the CDR3 is TGTGCCATCAGCCATCCGGGACAGGGAAGAGGGGAGACCCAGTACTTC. It is translated as CAISHPGQGRGETQYF.

This clonotype was seen only a few times. The V gene is TRBV2, the J gene TRBJ2-1; unclear D gene. The ends were cut back, 8 bases at V and 1 base at J, with 9 bases in the middle. The CDR3 runs 13 residues. Germline V gene lookup returns CDR1 SNHLY and CDR2 FYNNEI. CDR3 sequence: CASHSLSYNEQFF. The DNA for the CDR3 is TGTGCCAGCCACAGTCTATCCTACAATGAGCAGTTCTTC.

The chain recombines TRBV29-1 with TRBJ2-7, with 7 bases aligning to TRBD2. The germline gives CDR1 SQVTM, CDR2 ANQGSEA. The CDR3 runs 12 residues. Germline trimming cut 2 bases from V and 9 bases from J; bases unmatched to any gene: 7. Here the CDR3 DNA reads TGCAGCGTTGAAAACGCGGGGGAGGCGCAGTACTTC. It encodes CSVENAGEAQYF.

This clonotype came up a few times. The chain recombines TRBV12-3 or TRBV12-4 with TRBJ2-3; D remains unclear. The CDR3 loop spans 16 amino acids. V lost 2 bases to trimming and J lost 2 bases, with 14 bases between them. CDR3 protein: CASSLLGLPSTDTQYF. The CDR3 DNA sequence: TGTGCCAGCAGTTTATTAGGGCTCCCGTCCACAGATACGCAGTATTTT.

With regard to this clonotype: The junction differs from germline at one of its ends, possibly a read error. The rearrangement uses TRBV11-2 and TRBJ2-7, with TRBD1 matching 9 bases. The germline V gene encodes CDR1 SGHAT and CDR2 FQNNGV. The CDR3 totals 13 residues. CDR3 nucleotides: TGTGCCAGCAGCTTAGGTCGACGGGACAGGGTGGTCTTC. This codes for CASSLGRRDRVVF. The full variable domain, rest sourced from reference TRBV11-2 and TRBJ2-7, is EAGVAQSPRYKIIEKRQSVAFWCNPISGHATLYWYQQILGQGPKLLIQFQNNGVVDDSQLPKDRFSAERLKGVDSTLKIQPAKLEDSAVYLCASSLGRRDRVVFGPGTRLTVT.

This clonotype was seen a handful of times. The chain joins TRBV6-6 to TRBJ1-1; D perhaps matches TRBD1 (6 bases). The ends were cut back, 7 bases at V and 4 bases at J, with 13 bases in the middle. This CDR3 has 13 residues. Looked up from germline, CDR1 is MNHNY and CDR2 is SVGAGI (reference sequence). CDR3 region: CASKLQGSTEAFF. CDR3 nucleotide sequence: TGTGCCAGCAAATTACAGGGATCCACTGAAGCTTTCTTT.

This clonotype was picked up many times. This chain uses TRBV10-3 with TRBJ2-7; 10 bases line up with TRBD2. In germline, CDR1 is ENHRY, CDR2 SYGVKD. CDR3 size: 13 residues. The junction had 3 bases not matched to a gene; V was cut back by 6 bases and J by 4 bases. The CDR3 region is CAIRAGGPYEQYF. CDR3 coding DNA: TGTGCCATCAGAGCGGGAGGGCCGTACGAGCAGTACTTC.

This clonotype came up a few times. V usage is TRBV12-3 or TRBV12-4 and J usage is TRBJ2-5; possibly TRBD1 or TRBD2 for D (6 bases each). The CDR3 runs to 14 residues. Trimming took 2 bases from V and 5 from J, leaving 12 bases between them. The CDR3 nucleotides are TGTGCCAGCAGTTTAAGGGGGGTAGGGGAGACCCAGTACTTC. Its translation is CASSLRGVGETQYF.

The V and J genes are TRBV20-1 and TRBJ1-1, with D maybe TRBD1 (6 bases). Germline loops: CDR1 DFQATT, CDR2 SNEGSKA (reference sequence). The V and J ends lost 0 bases and 0 bases respectively, with 11 bases between them. The CDR3 length is 15 residues. The CDR3 sequence: CSARDYRVMNTEAFF. The CDR3 DNA reads TGCAGTGCTAGAGATTACAGGGTTATGAACACTGAAGCTTTCTTT.

CDR3 loop: CASTTGQEPQPQHF. The CDR3 coding sequence is TGTGCCAGTACCACGGGACAGGAGCCTCAGCCCCAGCATTTT. The J gene is TRBJ1-5, the V gene TRBV6-1; 8 bases line up with TRBD1. In germline, CDR1 is MNHNS, CDR2 SASEGT. The V and J ends lost 9 bases and 6 bases, in that order; junction bases with no gene match: 10. This CDR3 comprises 14 residues.

The chain uses TRBV4-1 and TRBJ1-1; D remains ambiguous. The V end lost 0 bases, the J end lost 2 bases, and 1 base lay between the germline ends. Per the germline V gene, CDR1 is MGHRA and CDR2 is YSYEKL. The CDR3 sequence is 12 residues long. CDR3 in DNA: TGCGCCAGCAGCCAAGATAACACTGAAGCTTTCTTT. Encoded protein: CASSQDNTEAFF.

Only a few counts were recorded for this clonotype. The V gene is TRBV3-1, the J gene TRBJ2-2; D gene uncertain. Trimming took 1 base from V and 4 from J, leaving 7 bases between them. Germline CDR1 and CDR2: LGHDT and YNNKEL (reference sequence). There are 14 residues in the CDR3. The CDR3 nucleotides read TGTGCCAGCAGCCAAGTTTTAGCCACCGGGGAGCTGTTTTTT. Protein sequence: CASSQVLATGELFF.

Many counts were recorded for this clonotype. This chain joins TRBV11-2 and TRBJ1-4; D is unclear. The germline gives CDR1 SGHAT, CDR2 FQNNGV. V was shortened by 1 base and J by 10 bases, with 10 bases between the two germline ends. This CDR3 is built from 13 residues. The CDR3 region has the DNA TGTGCCAGCAGCTTAGTAAGGCCGGCAAAACTGTTTTTT. This gives the protein CASSLVRPAKLFF.

This clonotype was found a few times. This rearrangement joins TRBV20-1 to TRBJ1-2, with unresolved D. Trimming took 3 bases from V and 8 from J, leaving 10 bases between them. This CDR3 contains 11 residues. The germline CDR1 and CDR2 sequences are DFQATT and SNEGSKA (reference sequence). The DNA of the CDR3 is TGCAGTGCTAGTCGGGAGAGAGGCTACACCTTC. Its protein product is CSASRERGYTF.

This clonotype was observed a single time. The chain links TRBV11-2 to TRBJ2-3; either TRBD1 or TRBD2 may supply D (5 bases each). V was cut by 1 base and J by 7 bases, with 15 bases left in between. Germline V gene data show CDR1 as SGHAT and CDR2 as FQNNGV. This CDR3 has 15 residues. In nucleotides, the CDR3 is TGTGCCAGCAGCTTAGCGGGACGAACTCTGAATACGCAGTATTTT. It translates to CASSLAGRTLNTQYF.

The chain uses TRBV7-9 and TRBJ2-7; 8 bases align to TRBD1. The CDR3 has 15 residues. The trim removed 3 bases at V and 4 bases at J, leaving 8 bases unmatched. CDR1 and CDR2 from the germline V gene are SEHNR and FQNEAQ (reference sequence). CDR3: CASSLAGQGKYEQYF. The CDR3 DNA reads as TGTGCCAGCAGCTTGGCCGGACAGGGTAAATACGAGCAGTACTTC.